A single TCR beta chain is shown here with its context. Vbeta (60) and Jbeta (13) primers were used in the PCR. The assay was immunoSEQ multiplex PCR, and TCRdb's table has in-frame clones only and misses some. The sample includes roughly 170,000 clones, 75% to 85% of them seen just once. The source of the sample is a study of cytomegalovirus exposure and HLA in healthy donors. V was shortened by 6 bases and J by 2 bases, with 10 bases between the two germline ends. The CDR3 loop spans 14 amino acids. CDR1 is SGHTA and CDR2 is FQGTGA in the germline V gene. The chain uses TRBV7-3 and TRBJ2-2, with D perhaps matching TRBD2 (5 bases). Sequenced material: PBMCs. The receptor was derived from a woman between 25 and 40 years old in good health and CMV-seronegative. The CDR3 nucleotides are TGTGCCAGCAGTTTTAGCGTTAACACCGGGGAGCTGTTTTTT. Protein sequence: CASSFSVNTGELFF.